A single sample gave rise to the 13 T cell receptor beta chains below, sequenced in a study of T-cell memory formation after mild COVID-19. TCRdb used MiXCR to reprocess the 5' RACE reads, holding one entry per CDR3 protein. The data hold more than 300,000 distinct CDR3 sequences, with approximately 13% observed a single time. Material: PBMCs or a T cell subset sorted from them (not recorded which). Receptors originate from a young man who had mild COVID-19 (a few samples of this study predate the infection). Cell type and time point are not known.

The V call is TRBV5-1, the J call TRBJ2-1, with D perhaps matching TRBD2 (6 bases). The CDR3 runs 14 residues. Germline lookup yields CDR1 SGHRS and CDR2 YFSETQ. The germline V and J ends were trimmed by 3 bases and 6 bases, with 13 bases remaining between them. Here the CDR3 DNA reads TGCGCCAGCAGCTCCGGGGGAGGCCGCAATGAGCAGTTCTTC. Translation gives CASSSGGGRNEQFF.

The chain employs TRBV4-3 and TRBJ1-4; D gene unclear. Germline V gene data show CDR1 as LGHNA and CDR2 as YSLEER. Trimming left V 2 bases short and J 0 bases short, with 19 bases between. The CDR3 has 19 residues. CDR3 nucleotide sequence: TGCGCCAGCAGCCAAACCCGAGGGAGGCTAAACGCAACTAATGAAAAACTGTTTTTT. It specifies CASSQTRGRLNATNEKLFF.

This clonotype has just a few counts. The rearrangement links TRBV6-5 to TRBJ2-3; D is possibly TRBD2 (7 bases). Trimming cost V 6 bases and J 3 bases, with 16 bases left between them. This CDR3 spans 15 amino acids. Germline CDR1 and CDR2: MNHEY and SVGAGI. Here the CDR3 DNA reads TGTGCCAGCAGACGTCGAGGGGGGGCGACAGATACGCAGTATTTT. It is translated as CASRRRGGATDTQYF.

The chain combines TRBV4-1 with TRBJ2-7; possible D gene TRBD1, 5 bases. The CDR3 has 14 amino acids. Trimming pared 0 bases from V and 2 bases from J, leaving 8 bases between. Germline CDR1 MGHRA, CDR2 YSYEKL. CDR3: CASSQDPTAYEQYF. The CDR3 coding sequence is TGCGCCAGCAGCCAAGATCCGACAGCCTACGAGCAGTACTTC.

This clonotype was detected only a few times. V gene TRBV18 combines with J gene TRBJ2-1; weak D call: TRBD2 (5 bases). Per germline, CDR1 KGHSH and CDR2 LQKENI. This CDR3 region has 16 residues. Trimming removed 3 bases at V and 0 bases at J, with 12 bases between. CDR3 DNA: TGTGCCAGCTCACCCCTCGTTGGGAGCTCCTACAATGAGCAGTTCTTC. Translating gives CASSPLVGSSYNEQFF.

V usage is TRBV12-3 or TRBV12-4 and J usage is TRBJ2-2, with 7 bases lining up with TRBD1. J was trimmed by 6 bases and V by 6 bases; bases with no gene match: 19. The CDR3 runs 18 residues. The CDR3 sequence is CASSQGQLKAHPPGELFF. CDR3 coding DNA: TGTGCCAGCAGCCAGGGACAGCTAAAGGCCCACCCGCCCGGGGAGCTGTTTTTT.

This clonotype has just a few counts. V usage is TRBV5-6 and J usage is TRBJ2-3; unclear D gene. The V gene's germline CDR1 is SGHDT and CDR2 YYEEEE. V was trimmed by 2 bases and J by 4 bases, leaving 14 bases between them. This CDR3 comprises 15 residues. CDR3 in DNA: TGTGCCAGCAGCTTAGGGCTAGTCGTGGCAGATACGCAGTATTTT. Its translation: CASSLGLVVADTQYF.

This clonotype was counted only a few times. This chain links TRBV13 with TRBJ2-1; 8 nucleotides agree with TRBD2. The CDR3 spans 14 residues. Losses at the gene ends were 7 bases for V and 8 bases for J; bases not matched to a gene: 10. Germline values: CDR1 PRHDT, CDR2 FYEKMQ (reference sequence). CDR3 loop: CASTSLGGADEQFF. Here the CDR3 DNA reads TGTGCCAGCACCTCCCTCGGGGGGGCCGATGAGCAGTTCTTC.

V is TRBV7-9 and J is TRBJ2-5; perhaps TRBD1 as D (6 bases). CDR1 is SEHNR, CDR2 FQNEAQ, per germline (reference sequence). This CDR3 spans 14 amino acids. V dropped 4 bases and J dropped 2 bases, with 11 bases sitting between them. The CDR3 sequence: CASSYGTLQETQYF. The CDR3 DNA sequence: TGTGCCAGCAGCTATGGGACACTACAAGAGACCCAGTACTTC.

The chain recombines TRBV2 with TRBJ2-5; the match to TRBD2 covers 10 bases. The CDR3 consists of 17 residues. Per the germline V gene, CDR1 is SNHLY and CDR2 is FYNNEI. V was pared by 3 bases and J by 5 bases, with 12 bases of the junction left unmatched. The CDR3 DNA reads TGTGCCAGCAGTGAGGCCGGACTAGCGGTCGAGGGGGAGACCCAGTACTTC. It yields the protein CASSEAGLAVEGETQYF.

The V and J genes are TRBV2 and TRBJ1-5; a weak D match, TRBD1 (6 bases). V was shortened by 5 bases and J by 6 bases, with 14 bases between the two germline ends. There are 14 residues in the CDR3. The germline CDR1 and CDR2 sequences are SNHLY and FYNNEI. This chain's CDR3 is CASSTQGGSQPQHF. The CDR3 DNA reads TGTGCCAGCAGTACACAGGGAGGGAGTCAGCCCCAGCATTTT.

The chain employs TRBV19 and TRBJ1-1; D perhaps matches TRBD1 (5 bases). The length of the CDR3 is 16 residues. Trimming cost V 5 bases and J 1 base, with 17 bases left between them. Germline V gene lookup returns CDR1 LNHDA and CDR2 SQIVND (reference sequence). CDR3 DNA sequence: TGTGCCAGTAGTGACATCCTGGGACGCGGGAACACTGAAGCTTTCTTT. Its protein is CASSDILGRGNTEAFF.

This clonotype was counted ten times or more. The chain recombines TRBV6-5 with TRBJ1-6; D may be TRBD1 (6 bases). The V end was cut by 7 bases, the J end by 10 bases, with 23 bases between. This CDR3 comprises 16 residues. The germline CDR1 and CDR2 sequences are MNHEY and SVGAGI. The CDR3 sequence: CASTPAGTWGQSPLHF. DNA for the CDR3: TGTGCCAGCACCCCCGCCGGGACCTGGGGACAATCACCCCTCCACTTT.